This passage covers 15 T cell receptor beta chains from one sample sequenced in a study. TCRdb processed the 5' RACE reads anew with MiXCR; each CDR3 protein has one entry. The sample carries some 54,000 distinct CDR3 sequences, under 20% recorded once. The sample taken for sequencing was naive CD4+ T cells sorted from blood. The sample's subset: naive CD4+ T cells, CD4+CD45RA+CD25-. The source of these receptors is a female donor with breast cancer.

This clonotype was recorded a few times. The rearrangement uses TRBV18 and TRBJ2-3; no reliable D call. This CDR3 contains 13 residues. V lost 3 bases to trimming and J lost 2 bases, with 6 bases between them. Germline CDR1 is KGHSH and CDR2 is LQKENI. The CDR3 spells CASSPNTTDTQYF. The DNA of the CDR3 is TGTGCCAGCTCACCGAACACCACAGATACGCAGTATTTT.

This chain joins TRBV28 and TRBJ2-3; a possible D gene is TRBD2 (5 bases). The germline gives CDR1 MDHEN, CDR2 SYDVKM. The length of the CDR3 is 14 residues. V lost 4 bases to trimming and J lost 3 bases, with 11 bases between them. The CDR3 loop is CASSYSGTTDTQYF. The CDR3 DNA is TGTGCCAGCAGTTACAGCGGTACAACAGATACGCAGTATTTT. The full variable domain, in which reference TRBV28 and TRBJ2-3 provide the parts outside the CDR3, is DVKVTQSSRYLVKRTGEKVFLECVQDMDHENMFWYRQDPGLGLRLIYFSYDVKMKEKGDIPEGYSVSREKKERFSLILESASTNQTSMYLCASSYSGTTDTQYFGPGTRLTVL.

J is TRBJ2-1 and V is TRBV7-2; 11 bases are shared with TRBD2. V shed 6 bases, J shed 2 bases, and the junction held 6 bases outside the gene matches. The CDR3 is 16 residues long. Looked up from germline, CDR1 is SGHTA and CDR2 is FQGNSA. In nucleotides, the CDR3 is TGTGCCAGCAGTTCGTATAGCGGGAGGGCCTACAATGAGCAGTTCTTC. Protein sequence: CASSSYSGRAYNEQFF.

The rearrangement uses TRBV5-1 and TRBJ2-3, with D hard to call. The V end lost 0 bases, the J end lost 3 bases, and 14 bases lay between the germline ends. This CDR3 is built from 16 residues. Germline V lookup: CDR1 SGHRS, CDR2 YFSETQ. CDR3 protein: CASSLGRSIRTDTQYF. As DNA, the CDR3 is TGCGCCAGCAGCTTGGGCAGGTCAATACGTACAGATACGCAGTATTTT.

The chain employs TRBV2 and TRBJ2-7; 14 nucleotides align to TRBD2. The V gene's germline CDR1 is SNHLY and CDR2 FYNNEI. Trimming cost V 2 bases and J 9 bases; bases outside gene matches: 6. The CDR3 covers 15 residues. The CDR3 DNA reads TGTGCCAGCAGTGAACAGCAGGGACTAGCGGGAGCGCAGTACTTC. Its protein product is CASSEQQGLAGAQYF.

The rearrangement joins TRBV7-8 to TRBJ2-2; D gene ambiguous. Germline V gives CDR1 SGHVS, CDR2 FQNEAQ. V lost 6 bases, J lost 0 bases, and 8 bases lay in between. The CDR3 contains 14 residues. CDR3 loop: CASRKGSNTGELFF. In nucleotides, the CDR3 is TGTGCCAGCAGGAAGGGTTCGAACACCGGGGAGCTGTTTTTT.

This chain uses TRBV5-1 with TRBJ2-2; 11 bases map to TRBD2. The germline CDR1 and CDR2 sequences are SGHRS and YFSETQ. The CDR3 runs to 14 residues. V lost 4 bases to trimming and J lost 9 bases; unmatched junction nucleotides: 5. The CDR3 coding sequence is TGCGCCAGCAGCGCTACTAGCGGGAGCCGGGAGCTGTTTTTT. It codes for CASSATSGSRELFF.

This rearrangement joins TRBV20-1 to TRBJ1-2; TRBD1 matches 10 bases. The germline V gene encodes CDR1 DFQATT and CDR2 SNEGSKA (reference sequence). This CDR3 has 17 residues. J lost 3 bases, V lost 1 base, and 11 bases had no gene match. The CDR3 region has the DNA TGCAGTGCTAGAGCTTCACCCCAAGGACAGGGGGACTATGGCTACACCTTC. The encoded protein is CSARASPQGQGDYGYTF.

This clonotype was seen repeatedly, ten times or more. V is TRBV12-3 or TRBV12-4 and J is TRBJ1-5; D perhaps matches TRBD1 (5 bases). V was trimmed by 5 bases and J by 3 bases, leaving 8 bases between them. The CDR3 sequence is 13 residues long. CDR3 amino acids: CASSRQLNQPQHF. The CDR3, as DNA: TGTGCCAGCAGTCGACAGCTCAATCAGCCCCAGCATTTT.

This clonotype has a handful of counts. CDR3 nucleotides: TGTGCCAGCAGCGTAGATGGCGGCCTAATCTATGGCTACACCTTC. Amino acids: CASSVDGGLIYGYTF. The V gene is TRBV9, the J gene TRBJ1-2; no clear D. The CDR3 sequence is 15 residues long. The germline CDR1 and CDR2 sequences are SGDLS and YYNGEE. Trimming removed 0 bases at V and 4 bases at J, with 13 bases between.

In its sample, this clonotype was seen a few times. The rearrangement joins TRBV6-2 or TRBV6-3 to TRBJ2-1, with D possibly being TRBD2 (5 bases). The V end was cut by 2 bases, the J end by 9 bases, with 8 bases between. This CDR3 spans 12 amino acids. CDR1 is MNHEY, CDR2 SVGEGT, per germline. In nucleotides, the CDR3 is TGTGCCAGCAGTTACACGGGGAGTGAGCAGTTCTTC. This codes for CASSYTGSEQFF.

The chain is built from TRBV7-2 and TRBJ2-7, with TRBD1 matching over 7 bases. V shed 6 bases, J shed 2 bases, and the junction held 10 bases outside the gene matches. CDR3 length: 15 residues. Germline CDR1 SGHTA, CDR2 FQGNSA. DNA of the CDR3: TGTGCCAGCAGTCAAACCCGGGACAGTCCCTACGAGCAGTACTTC. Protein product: CASSQTRDSPYEQYF.

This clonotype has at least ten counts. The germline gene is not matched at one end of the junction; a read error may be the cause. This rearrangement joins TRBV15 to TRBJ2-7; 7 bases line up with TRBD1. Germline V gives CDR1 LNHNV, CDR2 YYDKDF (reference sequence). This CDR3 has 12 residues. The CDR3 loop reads CATSRDQTGTIF. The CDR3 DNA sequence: TGTGCCACCAGCAGAGATCAGACAGGGACAATCTTC.

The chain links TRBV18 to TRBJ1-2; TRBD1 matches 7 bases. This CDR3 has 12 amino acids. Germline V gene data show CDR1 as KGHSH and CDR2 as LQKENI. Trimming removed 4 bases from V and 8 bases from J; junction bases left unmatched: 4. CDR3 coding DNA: TGTGCCAGCTCACGCGACAGGGACGGCTACACCTTC. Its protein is CASSRDRDGYTF.

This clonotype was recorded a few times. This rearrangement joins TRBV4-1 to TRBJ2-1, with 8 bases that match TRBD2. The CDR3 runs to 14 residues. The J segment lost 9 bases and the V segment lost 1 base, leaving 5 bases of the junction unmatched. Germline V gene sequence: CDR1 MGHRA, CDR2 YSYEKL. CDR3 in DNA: TGCGCCAGCAGCCAAGGAGCGGGAGCAAGTGAGCAGTTCTTC. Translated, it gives CASSQGAGASEQFF.